This entry lists 16 T cell receptor beta chains sequenced from one sample in a study of blood T cell repertoires in COVID-19. Clones were sequenced by immunoSEQ multiplex PCR, and TCRdb holds only the in-frame ones, with some missing. The repertoire has about 80,000 clones, about four fifths of them found once; the top ten carry around 39%. Sequences were obtained from peripheral blood. These receptors originate from a man older than 75 with active or convalescent COVID-19.

The count of this clone is one. This chain joins TRBV14 and TRBJ1-1; D is possibly TRBD1 (5 bases). Trimming removed 3 bases at V and 0 bases at J, with 20 bases between. Germline V CDR1 and CDR2: SGHDN, FVKESK. The CDR3 runs to 18 residues. CDR3 residues: CASSHSRKGLVVNTEAFF. CDR3 coding DNA: TGTGCCAGCAGCCATTCCAGAAAGGGACTGGTCGTGAACACTGAAGCTTTCTTT.

V usage is TRBV3-1 (or the pseudogene TRBV3-2) and J usage is TRBJ2-3; possibly TRBD1 for D (6 bases). V shed 1 base and J shed 8 bases, with 13 bases lying between them. This CDR3 is built from 14 residues. Germline CDR1 reads LGHDT; CDR2 reads YNNKEL (reference sequence). The CDR3 coding sequence is TGTGCCAGCAGCCAAGTACAGGGAGAAGGTACGCAGTATTTT. Protein sequence: CASSQVQGEGTQYF.

The chain has TRBV5-1 and TRBJ2-1, with 11 nucleotides matching TRBD2. V gave up 4 bases and J gave up 7 bases; unmatched junction bases: 16. Germline assignment: CDR1 SGHRS and CDR2 YFSETQ. This CDR3 region has 18 residues. CDR3 sequence (DNA): TGCGCCAGCAGCAAGTTCCTAGCGGGAGGAAAAACGATTAATGAGCAGTTCTTC. Protein product: CASSKFLAGGKTINEQFF.

V usage is TRBV11-3 and J usage is TRBJ2-2, with a possible D match to TRBD1 (5 bases). V lost 2 bases and J 4 bases, leaving 8 bases between the germline ends. Germline CDR1 is SGHNT and CDR2 is YENEEA. There are 14 residues in the CDR3. In nucleotides, the CDR3 is TGTGCCAGCAGCTTATCCAGGGCCACCGGGGAGCTGTTTTTT. Protein sequence: CASSLSRATGELFF.

The chain has TRBV7-2 and TRBJ2-6, with D maybe TRBD1 (5 bases). The CDR3 is 15 residues long. Trimming shortened V by 5 bases and J by 2 bases, and 10 bases separated the two germline ends. From germline, CDR1 is SGHTA and CDR2 FQGNSA. The CDR3 nucleotides read TGTGCCAGCAGCAGTGACAGCGCTGGGGCCAACGTCCTGACTTTC. This codes for CASSSDSAGANVLTF.

Turning to this clone: Its ends do not fully match the called genes, so a read error is possible. V is TRBV5-1 and J is TRBJ1-1; D remains unclear. CDR3 length: 16 amino acids. Germline lookup yields CDR1 SGHRS and CDR2 YFSETQ. The CDR3 loop is CASSQDRARKRTGAFF. The CDR3 DNA reads as TGCGCCAGCAGCCAAGACCGGGCCAGGAAAAGGACTGGAGCTTTCTTT.

This clone was recorded a few times. The chain links TRBV6-5 to TRBJ2-1; D possibly corresponds to TRBD2 (6 bases). Trimming pared 5 bases from V and 8 bases from J, leaving 16 bases between. This CDR3 comprises 14 residues. Germline V lookup: CDR1 MNHEY, CDR2 SVGAGI. CDR3 DNA sequence: TGTGCCAGCAGTCGCTCCTTCGGGGGACATGAGCAGTTCTTC. Amino acid sequence: CASSRSFGGHEQFF.

The chain joins TRBV15 to TRBJ2-5; 11 nucleotides match TRBD2. Losses at the gene ends were 5 bases for V and 4 bases for J; bases not matched to a gene: 6. The CDR3 runs 15 residues. Germline loops: CDR1 LNHNV, CDR2 YYDKDF (reference sequence). The CDR3 bases are TGTGCCACCAGCGGGGGGACTAGCGGAGGAGAGACCCAGTACTTC. Protein: CATSGGTSGGETQYF.

This rearrangement joins TRBV27 to TRBJ2-3; no definite D call. The V gene's germline CDR1 is MNHEY and CDR2 SMNVEV (reference sequence). CDR3 length equals 15 residues. With 3 bases removed from V and 4 bases from J, the gap between germline ends came to 14 bases. DNA for the CDR3: TGTGCCAGCAGTTTCCTCTCGGTCCGCGCAGATACGCAGTATTTT. Protein: CASSFLSVRADTQYF.

The rearrangement uses TRBV19 and TRBJ2-7, with TRBD2 identical over 8 bases. The length of the CDR3 is 14 residues. V gave up 4 bases and J gave up 7 bases; unmatched junction bases: 9. Germline CDR1 and CDR2: LNHDA and SQIVND (reference sequence). CDR3 sequence: CASSTTGTSVEQYF. CDR3 nucleotide sequence: TGTGCCAGTAGTACTACCGGGACTAGTGTTGAGCAGTACTTC.

The chain is built from TRBV2 and TRBJ1-2; TRBD1 might be the D (5 bases). V lost 3 bases and J 8 bases, leaving 13 bases between the germline ends. The CDR3 extends over 13 amino acids. The germline V gene has CDR1 SNHLY and CDR2 FYNNEI. In DNA, the CDR3 is TGTGCCAGCAGTGAGCAACAGGAAGGAGGCTACACCTTC. Encoded protein: CASSEQQEGGYTF. The full variable domain, with the rest looked up from reference TRBV2 and TRBJ1-2, is EPEVTQTPSHQVTQMGQEVILRCVPISNHLYFYWYRQILGQKVEFLVSFYNNEISEKSEIFDDQFSVERPDGSNFTLKIRSTKLEDSAMYFCASSEQQEGGYTFGSGTRLTVV.

This clone was detected a few times. The V call is TRBV2, the J call TRBJ2-7; 13 bases align to TRBD2. V lost 6 bases and J lost 6; bases outside the gene matches: 8. CDR3 size: 15 residues. Looked up from germline, CDR1 is SNHLY and CDR2 is FYNNEI. The CDR3 DNA reads as TGTGCCAGCAGCCCCCCAGGACTAGCGGGGGCCGAGCAGTACTTC. Residues: CASSPPGLAGAEQYF.

V gene TRBV4-1 combines with J gene TRBJ2-1, with 9 bases matching TRBD1. The CDR3 has 16 residues. Germline V gene lookup returns CDR1 MGHRA and CDR2 YSYEKL. V was clipped by 1 base and J by 4 bases; unmatched bases: 5. CDR3: CASSQGGTGFYNEQFF. CDR3 coding DNA: TGCGCCAGCAGCCAAGGGGGGACAGGGTTTTACAATGAGCAGTTCTTC.

The rearrangement links TRBV18 to TRBJ2-2, with D possibly TRBD2 on 6 matching bases. CDR1 and CDR2 (germline): KGHSH, LQKENI. There are 14 residues in the CDR3. V lost 2 bases to trimming and J lost 6 bases, with 10 bases between them. The CDR3 spells CASSPLSGPGELFF. The DNA for the CDR3 is TGTGCCAGCTCACCATTAAGCGGGCCCGGGGAGCTGTTTTTT.

This chain uses TRBV11-2 with TRBJ2-3; tentative D call: TRBD2 (5 bases). The CDR3 consists of 16 residues. In germline, CDR1 is SGHAT, CDR2 FQNNGV. V was pared by 5 bases and J by 1 base, with 16 bases between. The CDR3 region is CASSLTSDPGTDTQYF. Written as DNA, the CDR3 is TGTGCCAGCAGCCTCACTAGTGACCCGGGCACAGATACGCAGTATTTT. Combining the CDR3 with reference TRBV11-2 and TRBJ2-3 gives the whole variable domain EAGVAQSPRYKIIEKRQSVAFWCNPISGHATLYWYQQILGQGPKLLIQFQNNGVVDDSQLPKDRFSAERLKGVDSTLKIQPAKLEDSAVYLCASSLTSDPGTDTQYFGPGTRLTVL.

This chain uses TRBV6-5 with TRBJ1-2, with 7 bases identical to TRBD1. V trimming: 6 bases; J trimming: 4 bases; junction bases outside the gene matches: 5. Germline CDR1 MNHEY, CDR2 SVGAGI. This CDR3 is 13 amino acids long. CDR3: CASRRQGPYGYTF. In DNA, the CDR3 is TGTGCCAGCAGGCGACAGGGACCCTATGGCTACACCTTC.